A single sample gave rise to the 20 T cell receptor beta chains below, sequenced in a study of T cell repertoires in cytomegalovirus infection. No antigen is known for these receptors. In TCRdb, the reads were re-called with MiXCR into one record per CDR3 protein. This table holds fewer than 850,000 distinct CDR3 sequences, about 28% found once. The source was cultured CD8+ T cells from PBMCs, collected from culture after CMV antigen stimulation. The source of these receptors is a human donor in good health (CMV status not recorded). Some clones in this sample may be carry-over from other donors' samples.

The chain joins TRBV4-2 to TRBJ2-3; D might be TRBD1 or TRBD2, each matching 6 bases. Trimming left V 0 bases short and J 5 bases short, with 12 bases between. Germline V CDR1 and CDR2: LGHNA, YNFKEQ. The CDR3 runs 15 residues. The CDR3 region has the DNA TGTGCCAGCAGCCAAGATGACGGGGGCGGAGATACGCAGTATTTT. It yields the protein CASSQDDGGGDTQYF.

The rearrangement joins TRBV20-1 to TRBJ2-3; 10 bases agree with TRBD2. V trimming: 6 bases; J trimming: 4 bases; junction bases outside the gene matches: 10. The CDR3 is 15 residues long. Germline CDR1 is DFQATT and CDR2 is SNEGSKA (reference sequence). The CDR3 is CSAQGSGGEADTQYF. CDR3 sequence (DNA): TGCAGTGCCCAGGGCAGCGGGGGGGAGGCAGATACGCAGTATTTT.

V usage is TRBV6-2 or TRBV6-3 and J usage is TRBJ1-2; D perhaps matches TRBD1 (5 bases). The CDR3 extends over 13 amino acids. Trimming stripped 7 bases from V and 6 bases from J, with 15 bases between. CDR1 is MNHEY, CDR2 SVGEGT, per germline. Written as DNA, the CDR3 is TGTGCCAGCATCTCAGGGCCCACCAATGGCTACACCTTC. Translated: CASISGPTNGYTF.

There are a few counts of this clonotype. The J gene is TRBJ2-7, the V gene TRBV20-1; tentatively, D is TRBD1 or TRBD2 (5 bases each). V dropped 3 bases and J dropped 7 bases, with 25 bases sitting between them. The germline V gene has CDR1 DFQATT and CDR2 SNEGSKA (reference sequence). The CDR3 sequence is 16 residues long. The CDR3 protein is CSASPGPGPRFLEQYV. The CDR3 region has the DNA TGCAGTGCTAGTCCCGGACCGGGACCCCGCTTTCTAGAGCAGTACGTC.

The V and J genes are TRBV10-3 and TRBJ2-7; no clear D gene. The CDR3 spans 15 residues. Deletions cut 6 bases from V and 2 bases from J, with 17 bases between. Germline V CDR1 and CDR2: ENHRY, SYGVKD. CDR3 protein: CAIRDLTGHTYEQYF. CDR3 DNA: TGTGCCATCAGGGACCTAACGGGCCATACCTACGAGCAGTACTTC.

The chain joins TRBV6-5 to TRBJ2-2; no reliable D call. The CDR3 length is 14 residues. Trimming removed 5 bases from V and 4 bases from J, with 11 bases in between. CDR1 is MNHEY, CDR2 SVGAGI, per germline. The CDR3 loop reads CASSRELSTGELFF. The CDR3 coding sequence is TGTGCCAGCAGTCGCGAGCTAAGCACCGGGGAGCTGTTTTTT.

This clonotype was detected many times. The chain carries TRBV7-2 and TRBJ2-5; weak D call: TRBD1 (6 bases). CDR3 length: 13 residues. CDR1 SGHTA and CDR2 FQGNSA come from the germline V gene. Between the trimmed V and J ends, which lost 8 bases and 7 bases, there was a span of 17 bases. CDR3 nucleotides: TGTGCCAGCTTGAGTGGGGGCCCGGGGACCCAGTACTTC. Its translation is CASLSGGPGTQYF.

This chain joins TRBV2 and TRBJ1-4; TRBD1 is a possible D gene (6 bases). The CDR3 is made up of 15 amino acids. Trimming stripped 5 bases from V and 6 bases from J, with 16 bases between. Germline CDR1 and CDR2: SNHLY and FYNNEI. The CDR3 loop is CASSNTGRRDEKLFF. As DNA, the CDR3 is TGTGCCAGCAGTAATACAGGGCGACGCGATGAAAAACTGTTTTTT.

This clonotype appeared a single time. V usage is TRBV6-2 or TRBV6-3 and J usage is TRBJ1-4; D ambiguous. V was shortened by 5 bases and J by 0 bases, with 10 bases between the two germline ends. The length of the CDR3 is 15 residues. Germline values: CDR1 MNHEY, CDR2 SVGEGT. Here the CDR3 reads CASSILEPTNEKLFF. The CDR3 region has the DNA TGTGCCAGCAGTATCCTAGAGCCAACTAATGAAAAACTGTTTTTT.

This chain uses TRBV6-1 with TRBJ1-5; D is uncertain. Germline assignment: CDR1 MNHNS and CDR2 SASEGT. The CDR3 contains 15 residues. Trimming removed 2 bases at V and 3 bases at J, with 11 bases between. The CDR3 here is CASSELDVLNQPQHF. CDR3 coding DNA: TGTGCCAGCAGTGAACTCGACGTTCTCAATCAGCCCCAGCATTTT.

The V gene is TRBV4-3, the J gene TRBJ1-2, with D tentatively TRBD1 (5 bases). Germline CDR1 and CDR2: LGHNA and YSLEER. This CDR3 is built from 14 residues. The V gene lost 3 bases and the J gene lost 1 base, with 9 bases spanning the gap. CDR3 bases: TGCGCCAGCAGCCACGAGACAGTTAACTATGGCTACACCTTC. Its translation is CASSHETVNYGYTF.

The chain uses TRBV12-3 or TRBV12-4 and TRBJ2-2; D might be TRBD1 (6 bases). The CDR3 length is 14 residues. Trimming removed 3 bases from V and 4 bases from J, with 9 bases in between. For the CDR3, the DNA is TGTGCCAGCAGTTTCCTGGGGGCCACCGGGGAGCTGTTTTTT. Its translation: CASSFLGATGELFF.

The chain recombines TRBV7-8 with TRBJ2-5; TRBD1 might be the D (6 bases). Germline V gene data show CDR1 as SGHVS and CDR2 as FQNEAQ. The CDR3 contains 16 residues. The V end was cut by 3 bases, the J end by 5 bases, with 19 bases between. CDR3 coding DNA: TGTGCCAGCAGCTTTCTTAGTCTGGGGGCAAGGGAGACCCAGTACTTC. This encodes CASSFLSLGARETQYF.

This clonotype was recorded many times. This chain links TRBV7-2 with TRBJ1-1; D is unresolved. Trimming left V 2 bases short and J 4 bases short, with 8 bases between. CDR3 length: 13 residues. Germline values: CDR1 SGHTA, CDR2 FQGNSA. The DNA for the CDR3 is TGTGCCAGCAGCTTAAGCTCTGTCACTGAAGCTTTCTTT. It codes for CASSLSSVTEAFF.

This clonotype was seen ten or more times. The genes are TRBV7-9 and TRBJ2-7, with D unclear. This CDR3 is built from 12 residues. Germline values: CDR1 SEHNR, CDR2 FQNEAQ (reference sequence). V was cut by 6 bases and J by 3 bases, with 9 bases left in between. CDR3 loop: CASSRNSYEQYV. The CDR3 region has the DNA TGTGCCAGCAGTCGGAACAGCTACGAGCAGTACGTC.

This clonotype came up a few times. The chain links TRBV28 to TRBJ2-5, with a tentative D call TRBD1 (5 bases). Germline V gene data show CDR1 as MDHEN and CDR2 as SYDVKM. The CDR3 runs to 17 residues. Trimming stripped 7 bases from V and 4 bases from J, with 25 bases between. The CDR3 DNA follows: TGTGCCAGCACCACAGGCTTGCAGACCACGCTGGTAGAGACCCAGTACTTC. This translates into CASTTGLQTTLVETQYF. Based on the CDR3 plus reference TRBV28 and TRBJ2-5, the full variable domain is DVKVTQSSRYLVKRTGEKVFLECVQDMDHENMFWYRQDPGLGLRLIYFSYDVKMKEKGDIPEGYSVSREKKERFSLILESASTNQTSMYLCASTTGLQTTLVETQYFGPGTRLLVL.

The table lists this clonotype with a few counts. The gene calls are TRBV7-3 and TRBJ2-3; 9 bases line up with TRBD2. J was trimmed by 2 bases and V by 7 bases; bases with no gene match: 7. Germline assignment: CDR1 SGHTA and CDR2 FQGTGA. The CDR3 loop spans 15 amino acids. CDR3 protein: CASIVGGGATDTQYF. In DNA form, the CDR3 reads TGTGCCAGCATAGTAGGCGGGGGGGCCACAGATACGCAGTATTTT.

The gene calls are TRBV5-1 and TRBJ1-1; 12 bases are shared with TRBD1. CDR1 and CDR2 (germline): SGHRS, YFSETQ. The CDR3 extends over 15 amino acids. After removal of 4 bases from V and 5 bases from J, the junction contained 6 bases not matched to a gene. CDR3 nucleotide sequence: TGCGCCAGCAGCCAAGGGACAGGGGGCCCGACTGAAGCTTTCTTT. Residues: CASSQGTGGPTEAFF.

This clonotype was seen a few times. The gene calls are TRBV4-1 and TRBJ2-2; D not resolved. Germline V CDR1 and CDR2: MGHRA, YSYEKL. The CDR3 consists of 15 residues. V dropped 2 bases and J dropped 3 bases, with 10 bases sitting between them. CDR3 sequence: CASSQIGPDTGELFF. Written as DNA, the CDR3 is TGCGCCAGCAGCCAAATTGGTCCAGACACCGGGGAGCTGTTTTTT.

This clonotype has a count of ten or more. The rearrangement uses TRBV7-2 and TRBJ1-5; tentatively, D is TRBD1 (6 bases). Trimming took 3 bases from V and 3 from J, leaving 9 bases between them. CDR3 length: 14 amino acids. The germline V gene encodes CDR1 SGHTA and CDR2 FQGNSA. The CDR3 region has the DNA TGTGCCAGCAGCTTTCGGGGGCCCAATCAGCCCCAGCATTTT. Encoded protein: CASSFRGPNQPQHF.